This T cell receptor beta chain was obtained from a study of human T cells and chemical hapten exposure. Study-level background: Investigators sensitized around 2 cm by around 2 cm of upper inner arm skin with 2% DPC. Patch testing placed 0.01% DPC on the upper back, with readings at 6 days.

This sample's time point: pre-sensitization, week 0. Treatment in this sample: therapeutic diphenylcyclopropenone sensitization with weekly scalp DPC. The library put unique molecular identifiers onto individual cDNA molecules. In TCRdb, the RACE reads were re-called with MiXCR into one record per CDR3 protein. The sample lists 240,000 or so distinct CDR3 sequences; approximately 8.4% were seen once. In this sample, this clonotype turned up a few times. What it binds is unknown. The CDR3 covers 13 residues. V lost 8 bases, J lost 5 bases, and 12 bases lay in between. The germline V gene has CDR1 MDHEN and CDR2 SYDVKM. Study-level points and caveats: Controls formed significantly fewer large CDR3 similarity clusters than expanded TCRs did.

The sequenced sample was whole blood, obtained in connection with sensitization to the hapten diphenylcyclopropenone (DPC). V gene TRBV28 combines with J gene TRBJ2-2; possibly TRBD2 for D (6 bases). This receptor was taken from a woman aged 40 to 49 with alopecia areata. Some clones in this sample may be carry-over from other donors' samples. The CDR3 loop reads CASLTSGTGELFF. The CDR3 nucleotides read TGTGCCAGCCTGACAAGCGGGACCGGGGAGCTGTTTTTT.